What follows is one TCR beta chain and its context. What it binds is not known. Repertoires were generated with immunoSEQ multiplex PCR, while TCRdb's copy carries only in-frame clones and drops some. The data hold over 35,000 clones, with around 82% observed a single time. Germline values: CDR1 SGHTA, CDR2 FQGNSA. V was pared by 3 bases and J by 8 bases, with 13 bases between. The CDR3 length is 13 residues. The data were taken from a study of PD-1 blockade in classical Hodgkin lymphoma. Turning to the study itself: It was nivolumab at 3 mg/kg, given intravenously every 2 weeks, that patients received. Study-level findings and limits: Initiation of nivolumab under 1 year after ASCT led to exclusion of patients. CD8+ TCR diversity did not rise significantly by C4D1, unlike CD4+.

Every patient had relapsed following autologous stem cell transplantation, and cohorts differed in brentuximab vedotin exposure. Patients' outcomes at their best amounted to complete response, partial response or progressive disease. Specimen: peripheral blood mononuclear cells (PBMCs), collected before the second cycle of nivolumab. The chain carries TRBV7-2 and TRBJ1-2, with D maybe TRBD1 (6 bases). The clonotype originates from a human donor with classical Hodgkin lymphoma. CDR3 sequence reads: CASSFRGRRGYTF. DNA for the CDR3: TGTGCCAGCAGCTTCCGGGGGCGGCGAGGCTACACCTTC. The variable domain in full, completed from reference TRBV7-2 and TRBJ1-2, reads GAGVSQSPSNKVTEKGKDVELRCDPISGHTALYWYRQSLGQGLEFLIYFQGNSAPDKSGLPSDRFSAERTGGSVSTLTIQRTQQEDSAVYLCASSFRGRRGYTFGSGTRLTVV.